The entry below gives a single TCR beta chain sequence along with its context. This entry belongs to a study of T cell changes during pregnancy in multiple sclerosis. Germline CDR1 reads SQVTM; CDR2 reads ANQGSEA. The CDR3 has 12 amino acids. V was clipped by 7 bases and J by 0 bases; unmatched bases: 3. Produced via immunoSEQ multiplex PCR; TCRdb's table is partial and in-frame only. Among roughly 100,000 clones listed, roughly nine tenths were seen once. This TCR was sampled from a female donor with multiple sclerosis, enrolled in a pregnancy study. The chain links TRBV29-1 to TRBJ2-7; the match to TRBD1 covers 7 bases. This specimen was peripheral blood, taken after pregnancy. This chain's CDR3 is CSARDSSYEQYF. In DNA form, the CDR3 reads TGCAGCGCCAGGGACAGCTCCTACGAGCAGTACTTC.